This T cell receptor (beta chain) was recovered during a study of T cells in Graves' hyperthyroidism and ophthalmopathy. There are a few counts of this clonotype. At one end, the junction sequence differs from germline, possibly due to a read error. This CDR3 spans 15 amino acids. Germline CDR1 is ENHRY and CDR2 is SYGVKD. TCR beta CDR3 regions were amplified from RNA transcripts. Carried out on the TCR CDR3, a first-round RT-PCR used the HTBI primer set. One entry per CDR3 protein, called by TCRdb with MiXCR from the multiplex PCR reads. Seen here are about 570,000 distinct CDR3 sequences, around 46% observed once, and the top ten hold over 15%.

The sequencing sample was made of peripheral blood or thyroid tissue (not recorded which). This clonotype was obtained from an adult woman with Graves' disease, either hyperthyroidism or ophthalmopathy (not recorded which). The J gene is TRBJ1-6, the V gene TRBV10-3; 9 bases line up with TRBD1. CDR3 DNA: TGTGCCAGCAGTGATGGACAGGGGACGTTTACACCCCTCCACTTT. Encoded protein: CASSDGQGTFTPLHF.